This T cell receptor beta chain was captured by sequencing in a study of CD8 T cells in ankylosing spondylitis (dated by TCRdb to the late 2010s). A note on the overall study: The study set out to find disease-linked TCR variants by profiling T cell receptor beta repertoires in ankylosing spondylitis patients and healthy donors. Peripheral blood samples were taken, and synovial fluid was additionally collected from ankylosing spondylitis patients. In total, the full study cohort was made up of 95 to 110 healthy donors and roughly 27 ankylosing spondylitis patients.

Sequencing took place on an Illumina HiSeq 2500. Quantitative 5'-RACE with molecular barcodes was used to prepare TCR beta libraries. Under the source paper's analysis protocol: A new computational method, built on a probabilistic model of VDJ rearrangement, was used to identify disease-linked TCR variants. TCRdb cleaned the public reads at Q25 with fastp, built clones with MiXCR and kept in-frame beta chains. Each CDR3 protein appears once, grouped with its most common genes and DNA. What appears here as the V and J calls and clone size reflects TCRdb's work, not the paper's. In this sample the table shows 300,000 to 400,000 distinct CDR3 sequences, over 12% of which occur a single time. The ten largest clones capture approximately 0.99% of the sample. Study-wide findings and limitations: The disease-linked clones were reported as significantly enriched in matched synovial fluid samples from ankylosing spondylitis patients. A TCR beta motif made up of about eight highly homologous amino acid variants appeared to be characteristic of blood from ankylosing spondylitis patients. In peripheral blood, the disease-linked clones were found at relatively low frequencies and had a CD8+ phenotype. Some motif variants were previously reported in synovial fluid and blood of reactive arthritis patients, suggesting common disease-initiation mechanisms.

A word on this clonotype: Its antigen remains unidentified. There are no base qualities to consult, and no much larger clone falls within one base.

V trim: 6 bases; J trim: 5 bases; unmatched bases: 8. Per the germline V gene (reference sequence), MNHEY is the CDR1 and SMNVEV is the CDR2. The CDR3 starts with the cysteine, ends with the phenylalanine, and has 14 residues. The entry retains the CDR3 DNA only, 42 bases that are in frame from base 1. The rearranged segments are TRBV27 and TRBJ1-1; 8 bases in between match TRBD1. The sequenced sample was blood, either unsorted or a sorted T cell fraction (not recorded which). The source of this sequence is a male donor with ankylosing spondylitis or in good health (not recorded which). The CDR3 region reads CASSRGQGGTEAFF. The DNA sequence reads TGTGCCAGCAGCCGCGGACAGGGCGGGACTGAAGCTTTCTTT.